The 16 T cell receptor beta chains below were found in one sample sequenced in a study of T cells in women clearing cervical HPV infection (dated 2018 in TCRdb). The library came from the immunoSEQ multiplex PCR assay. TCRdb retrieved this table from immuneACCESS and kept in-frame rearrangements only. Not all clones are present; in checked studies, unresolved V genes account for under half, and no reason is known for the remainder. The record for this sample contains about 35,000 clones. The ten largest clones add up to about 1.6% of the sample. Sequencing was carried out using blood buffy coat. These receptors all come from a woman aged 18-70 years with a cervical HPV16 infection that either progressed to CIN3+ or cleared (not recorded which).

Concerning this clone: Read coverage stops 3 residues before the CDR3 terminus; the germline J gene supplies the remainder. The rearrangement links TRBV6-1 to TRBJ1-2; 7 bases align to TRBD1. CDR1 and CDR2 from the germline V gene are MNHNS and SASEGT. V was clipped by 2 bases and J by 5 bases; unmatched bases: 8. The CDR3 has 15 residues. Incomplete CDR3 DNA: TGTGCCAGCAGTGAACTACCCGGGACAGATTATGGC. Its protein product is CASSELPGTDYG. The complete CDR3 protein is CASSELPGTDYGYTF.

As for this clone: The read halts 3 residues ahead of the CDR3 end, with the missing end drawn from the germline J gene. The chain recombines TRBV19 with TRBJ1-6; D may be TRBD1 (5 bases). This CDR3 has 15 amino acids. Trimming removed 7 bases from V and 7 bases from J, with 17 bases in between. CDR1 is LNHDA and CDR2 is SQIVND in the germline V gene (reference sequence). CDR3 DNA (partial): TGTGCCAGTACCCAGATTGACAGACTCAATTCACCC. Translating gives CASTQIDRLNSP. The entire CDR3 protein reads CASTQIDRLNSPLHF.

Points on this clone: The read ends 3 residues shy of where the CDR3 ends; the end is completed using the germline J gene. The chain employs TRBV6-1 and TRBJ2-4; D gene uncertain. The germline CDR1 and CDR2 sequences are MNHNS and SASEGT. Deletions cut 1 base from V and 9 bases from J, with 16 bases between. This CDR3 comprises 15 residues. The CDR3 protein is CASSEEALDQSIQYF. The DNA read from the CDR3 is TGTGCCAGCAGTGAAGAAGCCTTAGATCAAAGCATT.

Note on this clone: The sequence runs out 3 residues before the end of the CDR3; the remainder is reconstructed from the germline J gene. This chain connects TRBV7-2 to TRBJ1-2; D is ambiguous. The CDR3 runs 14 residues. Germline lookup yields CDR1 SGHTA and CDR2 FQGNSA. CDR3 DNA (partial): TGTGCCAGCAGCTTAACGGCTAGCACAGATACC. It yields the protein CASSLTASTDT. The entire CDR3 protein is CASSLTASTDTYTF.

The chain's CDR3 is CASSSTRGSNNEQFF. Incomplete CDR3 DNA: TGTGCCAGCAGCTCTACCAGGGGATCGAACAATGAG. V is TRBV5-4 and J is TRBJ2-1; perhaps TRBD1 as D (6 bases). The read halts 3 residues ahead of the CDR3 end, with the missing end drawn from the germline J gene. Germline V gene lookup returns CDR1 SGHNT and CDR2 YYREEE (reference sequence). There are 15 residues in the CDR3. Trimming cost V 3 bases and J 5 bases, with 15 bases left between them.

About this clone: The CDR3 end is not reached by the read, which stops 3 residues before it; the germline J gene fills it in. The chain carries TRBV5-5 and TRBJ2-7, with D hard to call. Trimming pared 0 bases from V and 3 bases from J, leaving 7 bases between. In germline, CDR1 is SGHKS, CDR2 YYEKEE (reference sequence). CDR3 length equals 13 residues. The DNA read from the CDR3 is TGTGCCAGCAGCTTGGCTGGCAGCTACGAG. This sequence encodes CASSLAGSYE. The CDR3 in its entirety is CASSLAGSYEQYF.

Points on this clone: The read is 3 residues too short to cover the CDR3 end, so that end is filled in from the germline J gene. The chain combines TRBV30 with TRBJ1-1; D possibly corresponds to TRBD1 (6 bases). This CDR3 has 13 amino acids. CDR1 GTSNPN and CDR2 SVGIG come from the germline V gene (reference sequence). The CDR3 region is CAWSVQGTYEAFF. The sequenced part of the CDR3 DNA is TGTGCCTGGAGTGTACAGGGCACCTACGAG.

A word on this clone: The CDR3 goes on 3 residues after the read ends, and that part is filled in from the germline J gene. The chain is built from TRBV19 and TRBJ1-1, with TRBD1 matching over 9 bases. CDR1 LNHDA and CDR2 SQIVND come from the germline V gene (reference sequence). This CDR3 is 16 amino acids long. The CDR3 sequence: CASSIGGGQGGETAFF. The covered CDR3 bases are TGTGCCAGTAGTATAGGAGGGGGACAGGGTGGAGAGACA.

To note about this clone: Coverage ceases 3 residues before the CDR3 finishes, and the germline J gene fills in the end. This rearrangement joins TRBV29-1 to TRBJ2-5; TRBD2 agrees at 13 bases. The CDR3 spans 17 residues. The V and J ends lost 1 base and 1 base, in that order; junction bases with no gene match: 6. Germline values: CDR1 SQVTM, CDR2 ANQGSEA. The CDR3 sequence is CSVEGVGTSGIQETQYF. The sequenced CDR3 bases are TGCAGCGTTGAAGGAGTTGGGACTAGCGGGATCCAAGAGACC.

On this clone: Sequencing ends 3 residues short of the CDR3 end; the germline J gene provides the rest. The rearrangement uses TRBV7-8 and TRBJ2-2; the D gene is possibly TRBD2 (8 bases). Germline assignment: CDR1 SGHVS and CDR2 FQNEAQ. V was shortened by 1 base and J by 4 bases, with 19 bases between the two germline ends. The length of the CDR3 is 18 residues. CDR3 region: CASSLGNSGGGRTGELFF. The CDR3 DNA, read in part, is TGTGCCAGCAGCTTAGGAAACTCGGGAGGGGGCCGCACCGGGGAG.

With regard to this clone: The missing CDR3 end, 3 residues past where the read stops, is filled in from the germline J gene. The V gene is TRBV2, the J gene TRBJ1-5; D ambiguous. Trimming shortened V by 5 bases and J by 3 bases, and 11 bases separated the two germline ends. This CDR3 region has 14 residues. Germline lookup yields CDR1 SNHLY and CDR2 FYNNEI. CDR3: CASSIRGSNQPQHF. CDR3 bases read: TGTGCCAGCAGTATCCGGGGTTCCAATCAGCCC. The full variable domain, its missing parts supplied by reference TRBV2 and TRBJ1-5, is EPEVTQTPSHQVTQMGQEVILRCVPISNHLYFYWYRQILGQKVEFLVSFYNNEISEKSEIFDDQFSVERPDGSNFTLKIRSTKLEDSAMYFCASSIRGSNQPQHFGDGTRLSIL.

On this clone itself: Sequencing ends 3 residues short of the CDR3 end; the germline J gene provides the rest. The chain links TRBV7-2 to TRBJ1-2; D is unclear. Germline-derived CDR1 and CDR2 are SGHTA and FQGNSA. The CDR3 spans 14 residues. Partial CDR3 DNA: TGTGCCAGCAGCTTAGGGTCGAGCTCCTACGAC. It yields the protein CASSLGSSSYD. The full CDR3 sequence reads CASSLGSSSYDYTF.

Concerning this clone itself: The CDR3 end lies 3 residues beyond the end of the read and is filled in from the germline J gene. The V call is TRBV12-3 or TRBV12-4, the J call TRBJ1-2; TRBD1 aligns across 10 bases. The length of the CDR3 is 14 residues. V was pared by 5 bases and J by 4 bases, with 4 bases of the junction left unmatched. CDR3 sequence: CASSATGGFYGYTF. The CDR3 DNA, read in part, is TGTGCCAGCAGTGCGACAGGGGGCTTCTATGGC.

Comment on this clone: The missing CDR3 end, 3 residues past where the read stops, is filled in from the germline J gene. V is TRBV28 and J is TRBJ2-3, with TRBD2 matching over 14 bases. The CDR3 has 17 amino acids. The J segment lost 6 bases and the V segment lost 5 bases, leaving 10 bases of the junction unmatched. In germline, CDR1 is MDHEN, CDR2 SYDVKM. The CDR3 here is CASSPVGLAGVSDTQYF. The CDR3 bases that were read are TGTGCCAGCAGTCCCGTGGGACTAGCGGGAGTATCGGATACG.

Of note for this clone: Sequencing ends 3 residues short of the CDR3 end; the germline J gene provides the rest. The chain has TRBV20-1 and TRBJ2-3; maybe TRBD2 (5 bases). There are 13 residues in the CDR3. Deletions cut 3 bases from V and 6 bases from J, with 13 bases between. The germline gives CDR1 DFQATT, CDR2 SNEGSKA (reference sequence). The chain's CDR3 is CSASTSDLDTQYF. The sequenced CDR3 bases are TGCAGTGCTAGTACTAGTGATTTGGATACG.

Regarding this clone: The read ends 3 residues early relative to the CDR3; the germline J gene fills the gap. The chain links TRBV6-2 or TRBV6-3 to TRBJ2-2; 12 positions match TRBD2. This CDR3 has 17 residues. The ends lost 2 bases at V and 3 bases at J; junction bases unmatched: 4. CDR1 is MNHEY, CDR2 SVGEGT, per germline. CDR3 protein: CASSYLAGGPDTGELFF. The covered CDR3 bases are TGTGCCAGCAGTTACCTAGCGGGAGGGCCGGACACCGGGGAG.